This T cell receptor beta chain emerged from a study of shared clonotypes between healthy human individuals. Whole-study results and caveats: Sharing across a handful of donors was seen in roughly 5.2% of naive CD4 clonotypes.

This CDR3 comprises 14 residues. V was pared by 0 bases and J by 1 base, with 5 bases between. Looked up from germline, CDR1 is MNHEY and CDR2 is SVGAGI. For this clone: The antigen is unknown. Within the sample, other DNA sequences also encode this same CDR3.

Repertoires were generated with immunoSEQ multiplex PCR, while TCRdb's copy carries only in-frame clones and drops some. There are roughly 2,300,000 clones in the sample; around 92% occur only once, and 0.37% lies in the top ten. This TCR was sampled from a man aged 18 to 29 in good health. Some clones in this sample may be carry-over from other donors' samples. The chain has TRBV6-5 and TRBJ2-3, with D uncertain. Material: naive CD4+ T cells from PBMCs. Subset specified: CD45RA+ positively selected. DNA of the CDR3: TGTGCCAGCAGTTACTCTGGGCGCACAGATACGCAGTATTTT. Translated: CASSYSGRTDTQYF.